Following are 23 T cell receptor beta chains from one sample sequenced in a study of shared clonotypes between healthy human individuals (dated by TCRdb to about 2020). Receptor amplification or capture employed the immunoSEQ multiplex PCR assay. What TCRdb holds here is the immuneACCESS table cut down to in-frame rearrangements. Part of the clones is not present; checked against another copy, under half of the missing clones reflect an unresolved V gene, and the others are unexplained. Here the sample has roughly 1,100,000 clones; approximately 70% occur a single time. Roughly 1.5% of the sample is in the top ten clones. The sample consisted of memory CD4+ T cells sorted from blood. The sample's cell subset or site, from its label and the paper: CD45RA-negative fraction. The receptors come from a man aged 18 to 35 in good health.

This clone showed up just once. CDR3 sequence reads: CASSVTTNYGYTF. The CDR3 nucleotides read TGCGCCAGCAGCGTAACAACTAACTATGGCTACACCTTC. The rearrangement uses TRBV5-1 and TRBJ1-2, with unresolved D. The CDR3 is 13 amino acids. V lost 4 bases, J lost 0 bases, and 7 bases lay in between. Germline V gene lookup returns CDR1 SGHRS and CDR2 YFSETQ.

In regard to this clone: Other DNA sequences in this specimen translate into the identical CDR3. The chain recombines TRBV29-1 with TRBJ2-7, with D unresolved. CDR3 length equals 11 residues. Deletions cut 5 bases from V and 4 bases from J, with 9 bases between. The germline gives CDR1 SQVTM, CDR2 ANQGSEA. The CDR3 is CSVHTLYEQYF. The CDR3 DNA is TGCAGCGTTCATACCTTGTACGAGCAGTACTTC.

This chain links TRBV7-6 with TRBJ2-3, with TRBD2 matching over 13 bases. This CDR3 has 19 residues. Germline CDR1 SGHVS, CDR2 FNYEAQ. V dropped 1 base and J dropped 4; count of bases not matched to a gene: 11. The DNA for the CDR3 is TGTGCCAGCAGCTTAGTGTCGAGGACTAGCGGGAGACGATCAGATACGCAGTATTTT. It specifies CASSLVSRTSGRRSDTQYF. The full variable domain, rest sourced from reference TRBV7-6 and TRBJ2-3, is GAGVSQSPRYKVTKRGQDVALRCDPISGHVSLYWYRQALGQGPEFLTYFNYEAQQDKSGLPNDRFSAERPEGSISTLTIQRTEQRDSAMYRCASSLVSRTSGRRSDTQYFGPGTRLTVL.

V gene TRBV6-6 combines with J gene TRBJ1-3; no clear D. This CDR3 comprises 13 residues. Germline assignment: CDR1 MNHNY and CDR2 SVGAGI (reference sequence). V was shortened by 0 bases and J by 10 bases, with 10 bases between the two germline ends. DNA of the CDR3: TGTGCCAGCAGTTACTCGAAACCCGAGACCATATATTTT. Its protein product is CASSYSKPETIYF.

This clone appeared a single time. This chain uses TRBV4-3 with TRBJ1-4, with no clear D. The CDR3 runs 15 residues. V was shortened by 1 base and J by 0 bases, with 6 bases between the two germline ends. The V gene's germline CDR1 is LGHNA and CDR2 YSLEER. The CDR3 is CASSQGVATNEKLFF. For the CDR3, the DNA is TGCGCCAGCAGCCAAGGAGTTGCAACTAATGAAAAACTGTTTTTT.

This clone appeared a few times. V is TRBV5-1 and J is TRBJ1-2; maybe TRBD1 (5 bases). Germline CDR1 SGHRS, CDR2 YFSETQ. Trimming shortened V by 0 bases and J by 8 bases, and 14 bases separated the two germline ends. CDR3 length equals 14 residues. In DNA form, the CDR3 reads TGCGCCAGCAGCTTGGAGGCAGGGACGCGGGGCTACACCTTC. This encodes CASSLEAGTRGYTF.

This chain links TRBV10-3 with TRBJ1-3; no clear D. Trimming pared 11 bases from V and 0 bases from J, leaving 11 bases between. There are 13 residues in the CDR3. Germline loops: CDR1 ENHRY, CDR2 SYGVKD. DNA for the CDR3: TGTGCCGCCAACGAGGGCTCTGGAAACACCATATATTTT. Protein: CAANEGSGNTIYF.

V and J are TRBV5-7 and TRBJ2-7; tentatively, D is TRBD1 (6 bases). TRBV5-7 is an ORF; its function is uncertain. The CDR3 spans 15 residues. The V gene lost 1 base and the J gene lost 3 bases, with 14 bases spanning the gap. The CDR3 DNA is TGTGCCAGCAGCTTGAAGGGGGAAAGAAGCTACGAGCAGTACTTC. Translation gives CASSLKGERSYEQYF.

With respect to this clone: This sample includes further DNA sequences coding for the same CDR3. This rearrangement joins TRBV2 to TRBJ1-3, with TRBD1 identical over 8 bases. The CDR3 is 15 amino acids. Trimming cost V 2 bases and J 4 bases; bases outside gene matches: 4. Germline-derived CDR1 and CDR2 are SNHLY and FYNNEI. The DNA of the CDR3 is TGTGCCAGCAGTGAAAGACAGGGGAGCGGAAACACCATATATTTT. Protein: CASSERQGSGNTIYF.

The J gene is TRBJ2-3, the V gene TRBV6-6; the D is unclear. The CDR3 totals 13 residues. The germline V gene encodes CDR1 MNHNY and CDR2 SVGAGI (reference sequence). V was trimmed by 6 bases and J by 2 bases, leaving 9 bases between them. This CDR3 is CASRGTNTDTQYF. CDR3 nucleotide sequence: TGTGCCAGCAGAGGAACAAACACAGATACGCAGTATTTT.

Ten or more counts support this clone. The chain has TRBV5-1 and TRBJ2-7; possibly TRBD1 for D (5 bases). Germline lookup yields CDR1 SGHRS and CDR2 YFSETQ. CDR3 length: 16 residues. The V gene lost 4 bases and the J gene lost 1 base, with 18 bases spanning the gap. DNA for the CDR3: TGCGCCAGCAGCGAAGAAACAGGTTCCAGGTCCTACGAGCAGTACTTC. Encoded protein: CASSEETGSRSYEQYF.

V and J are TRBV7-2 and TRBJ1-5; D is unclear. Trimming removed 3 bases from V and 0 bases from J, with 9 bases in between. From germline, CDR1 is SGHTA and CDR2 FQGNSA. This CDR3 comprises 15 residues. In DNA form, the CDR3 reads TGTGCCAGCAGCTTGACACTTACTAGCAATCAGCCCCAGCATTTT. Its protein is CASSLTLTSNQPQHF.

This chain joins TRBV27 and TRBJ1-6; possible D gene TRBD1, 6 bases. V lost 7 bases and J 7 bases, leaving 14 bases between the germline ends. The CDR3 consists of 14 residues. Germline V gives CDR1 MNHEY, CDR2 SMNVEV (reference sequence). Written as DNA, the CDR3 is TGTGCCAGCAAAGGCGGGGGCTGGAATTCACCCCTCCACTTT. The encoded protein is CASKGGGWNSPLHF.

This clone was counted once. The same CDR3 can be traced to other DNA sequences in this sample. The V and J genes are TRBV6-1 and TRBJ2-7; D unresolved. From germline, CDR1 is MNHNS and CDR2 SASEGT. Trimming removed 9 bases at V and 3 bases at J, with 6 bases between. CDR3 length: 10 amino acids. In nucleotides, the CDR3 is TGTGCCAGTGCGCTCTACGAGCAGTACTTC. Protein sequence: CASALYEQYF.

The rearrangement uses TRBV9 and TRBJ1-4; 9 bases are a match to TRBD1. CDR3 length equals 17 residues. V dropped 4 bases and J dropped 7; count of bases not matched to a gene: 14. Germline values: CDR1 SGDLS, CDR2 YYNGEE. The CDR3 coding sequence is TGTGCCAGCAGCCCTACTACCTTAACAGGGGGCGGTGAAAAACTGTTTTTT. Encoded protein: CASSPTTLTGGGEKLFF.

V is TRBV6-5 and J is TRBJ2-1; possibly TRBD1 for D (6 bases). The CDR3 covers 14 residues. V gave up 8 bases and J gave up 6 bases, with 17 bases separating them. Germline lookup yields CDR1 MNHEY and CDR2 SVGAGI. CDR3 bases: TGTGCCAGCGGGACCCGGGTAGGGGGCAATGAGCAGTTCTTC. Protein product: CASGTRVGGNEQFF.

The genes are TRBV5-6 and TRBJ1-1; unclear D gene. From germline, CDR1 is SGHDT and CDR2 YYEEEE. The V end lost 2 bases, the J end lost 2 bases, and 10 bases lay between the germline ends. The CDR3 contains 14 residues. The CDR3 DNA is TGTGCCAGCAGCTTTTTAGGGATTAACACTGAAGCTTTCTTT. Its translation: CASSFLGINTEAFF.

This chain connects TRBV28 to TRBJ1-2; D not certain. Trimming took off 3 bases at V and 4 bases at J, with 12 bases between the two ends. The V gene's germline CDR1 is MDHEN and CDR2 SYDVKM. CDR3 size: 14 residues. The CDR3 DNA reads as TGTGCCAGCAGTTTTGGCGTGGGCGTCTATGGCTACACCTTC. It translates to CASSFGVGVYGYTF.

The gene calls are TRBV28 and TRBJ1-4; 7 nucleotides align to TRBD1. The germline gives CDR1 MDHEN, CDR2 SYDVKM. J gave up 8 bases and V 6 bases, and 12 bases lay outside the gene matches. The CDR3 spans 15 residues. CDR3 sequence (DNA): TGTGCCAGCAGCCGATCGACAGGGATTCCGGAAAAACTGTTTTTT. It yields the protein CASSRSTGIPEKLFF.

The chain employs TRBV2 and TRBJ2-2, with no clear D. This CDR3 spans 13 amino acids. The germline V and J ends were trimmed by 0 bases and 7 bases, with 6 bases remaining between them. Germline V gene sequence: CDR1 SNHLY, CDR2 FYNNEI. CDR3 amino acids: CASSEARSGELFF. The CDR3 DNA follows: TGTGCCAGCAGTGAAGCTCGGAGCGGGGAGCTGTTTTTT.

Notes on this clone: Other DNA sequences in this specimen translate into the identical CDR3. The CDR3 protein is CASSLQGAGYGYTF. The CDR3, as DNA: TGTGCCAGTAGTCTACAGGGGGCGGGATATGGCTACACCTTC. The rearrangement joins TRBV19 to TRBJ1-2; 9 bases agree with TRBD1. V lost 5 bases and J lost 5; bases outside the gene matches: 6. Germline V lookup: CDR1 LNHDA, CDR2 SQIVND (reference sequence). CDR3 length: 14 amino acids. Complete variable domain (other parts from reference TRBV19 and TRBJ1-2): DGGITQSPKYLFRKEGQNVTLSCEQNLNHDAMYWYRQDPGQGLRLIYYSQIVNDFQKGDIAEGYSVSREKKESFPLTVTSAQKNPTAFYLCASSLQGAGYGYTFGSGTRLTVV.

The V gene is TRBV6-1, the J gene TRBJ2-2; 9 nucleotides agree with TRBD1. The CDR3 consists of 15 residues. Germline CDR1 and CDR2: MNHNS and SASEGT. The J segment lost 6 bases and the V segment lost 6 bases, leaving 8 bases of the junction unmatched. The CDR3 is CASRGTGRGSGELFF. The CDR3, as DNA: TGTGCCAGCAGAGGGACAGGGAGGGGGTCCGGGGAGCTGTTTTTT.

The chain is built from TRBV5-5 and TRBJ1-2; D not resolved. Germline values: CDR1 SGHKS, CDR2 YYEKEE (reference sequence). The CDR3 has 15 amino acids. Trimming shortened V by 0 bases and J by 2 bases, and 11 bases separated the two germline ends. CDR3 loop: CASSLEVRPNYGYTF. The DNA of the CDR3 is TGTGCCAGCAGCTTGGAGGTCAGGCCCAACTATGGCTACACCTTC. Combining the CDR3 with reference TRBV5-5 and TRBJ1-2 gives the whole variable domain DAGVTQSPTHLIKTRGQQVTLRCSPISGHKSVSWYQQVLGQGPQFIFQYYEKEERGRGNFPDRFSARQFPNYSSELNVNALLLGDSALYLCASSLEVRPNYGYTFGSGTRLTVV.